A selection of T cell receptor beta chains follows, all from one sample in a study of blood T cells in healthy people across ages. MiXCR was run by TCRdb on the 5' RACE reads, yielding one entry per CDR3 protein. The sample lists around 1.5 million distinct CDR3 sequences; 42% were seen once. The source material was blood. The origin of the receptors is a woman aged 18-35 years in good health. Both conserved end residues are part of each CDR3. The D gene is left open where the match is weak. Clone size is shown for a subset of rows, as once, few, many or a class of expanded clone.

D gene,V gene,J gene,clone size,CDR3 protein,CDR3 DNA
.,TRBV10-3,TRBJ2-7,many,CAIRGAKSYEQYF,TGTGCCATCAGGGGCGCAAAGTCCTACGAGCAGTACTTC
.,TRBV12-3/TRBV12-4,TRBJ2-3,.,CTSSPAGRYTQYF,TGTACCAGCAGTCCCGCCGGACGCTATACGCAGTATTTT
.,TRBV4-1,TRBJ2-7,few,CASSQARVDEQYF,TGCGCCAGCAGCCAAGCCAGGGTGGACGAGCAGTACTTC
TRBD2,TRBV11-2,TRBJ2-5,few,CASSLGASGGETQYF,TGTGCCAGCAGCTTAGGGGCTAGCGGGGGAGAGACCCAGTACTTC
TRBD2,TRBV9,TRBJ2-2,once,CASSVGGSGIIGELFF,TGTGCCAGCAGCGTAGGAGGTAGCGGGATCATCGGGGAGCTGTTTTTT
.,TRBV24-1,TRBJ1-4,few,CATSDAGGGEKLFF,TGTGCCACCAGTGATGCCGGCGGGGGTGAAAAACTGTTTTTT
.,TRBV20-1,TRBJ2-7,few,CSARSPLHTTYEQYF,TGCAGTGCTAGATCCCCGTTGCATACTACCTACGAGCAGTACTTC
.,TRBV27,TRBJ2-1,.,CASSPRTVSLLLNEQFF,TGTGCCAGCAGTCCCAGGACAGTTTCATTGCTTTTGAATGAGCAGTTCTTC
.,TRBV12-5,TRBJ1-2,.,CASGLPLQGNYGYTF,TGTGCTAGTGGTTTGCCCCTGCAGGGCAACTATGGCTACACCTTC
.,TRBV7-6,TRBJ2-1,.,CASSAPSDLLASDSYNEQFF,TGTGCCAGCAGCGCCCCATCCGACCTTTTGGCTAGCGACTCCTACAATGAGCAGTTCTTC
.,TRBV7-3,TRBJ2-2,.,CVSSLKGPGELFF,TGTGTCAGCAGCTTAAAGGGTCCCGGGGAGCTGTTTTTT
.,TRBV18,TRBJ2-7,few,CASSPSQTYEQYF,TGTGCCAGCTCACCTTCCCAGACCTACGAGCAGTACTTC
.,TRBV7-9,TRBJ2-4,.,CASSPYAESMAKNIQYF,TGTGCCAGCAGCCCCTATGCGGAGAGTATGGCCAAAAACATTCAGTACTTC
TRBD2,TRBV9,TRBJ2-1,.,CASSGQPMGGGREQFF,TGTGCCAGCAGCGGCCAGCCCATGGGGGGGGGTCGAGAGCAGTTCTTC
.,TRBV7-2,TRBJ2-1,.,CASLLTGTVLGEQFF,TGTGCCAGCCTCCTCACCGGGACGGTGCTAGGTGAGCAGTTCTTC
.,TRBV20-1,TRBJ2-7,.,CSAPIMSRGQYF,TGCAGTGCTCCAATAATGAGCCGGGGGCAGTACTTC